Listed below are T cell receptor beta chains from one sample, sequenced in a study of blood T cell repertoires in COVID-19. Assay used: immunoSEQ multiplex PCR; TCRdb lists only in-frame clones, some missing. This sample carries a few hundred thousand clones, 90% of them seen once, and the ten largest clones take approximately 6%. The sequencing sample was made of peripheral blood. The receptors come from a woman aged 45-59 years with COVID-19, enrolled during active disease. Each CDR3 is given with its conserved first and last residue. D genes are given only for firm matches. A row's size may be missing; if present it is once, few, many or a size class.

J gene	clone size	CDR3 length	D gene	V gene	CDR3 protein	CDR3 DNA
TRBJ1-1	NA	15	TRBD1	TRBV27	CASSSPRGRGAEAFF	TGTGCCAGCAGTTCACCGAGGGGGCGCGGCGCTGAAGCTTTCTTT
TRBJ2-3	NA	15	TRBD2	TRBV5-1	CASSKTSGSADTQYF	TGCGCCAGCAGCAAGACTAGCGGGAGTGCAGATACGCAGTATTTT
TRBJ1-3	NA	13	NA	TRBV7-2	CASSFRAGNTIYF	TGTGCCAGCAGCTTCAGGGCTGGAAACACCATATATTTT
TRBJ1-6	NA	15	TRBD1	TRBV29-1	CSVIPGQGWNSPLHF	TGCAGCGTTATTCCGGGACAGGGTTGGAATTCACCCCTCCACTTT
TRBJ1-5	NA	13	NA	TRBV24-1	CATSGGGGRPQHF	TGTGCCACCAGTGGGGGGGGCGGCAGGCCCCAGCATTTT
TRBJ2-1	NA	12	NA	TRBV6-1	CASSDSYNEQFF	TGTGCCAGCAGTGATTCATACAATGAGCAGTTCTTC
TRBJ2-6	NA	15	NA	TRBV4-1	CASSQDPIRANVLTF	TGCGCCAGCAGCCAAGACCCCATCAGGGCCAACGTCCTGACTTTC
TRBJ2-5	NA	16	NA	TRBV4-2	CASSPPLRTDQETQYF	TGTGCCAGCAGCCCGCCCCTGCGGACAGATCAAGAGACCCAGTACTTC
TRBJ1-2	NA	14	TRBD1	TRBV20-1	CSASQNQGAVGYTF	TGCAGTGCTAGTCAGAACCAGGGGGCGGTCGGCTACACCTTC
TRBJ1-2	NA	15	TRBD1	TRBV7-6	CASSQRTGGAYGYTF	TGTGCCAGCAGCCAGAGGACAGGGGGCGCGTATGGCTACACCTTC
TRBJ1-3	NA	15	NA	TRBV7-8	CASSLVGRAGNTIYF	TGTGCCAGCAGCTTAGTTGGCAGGGCTGGAAACACCATATATTTT
TRBJ2-1	NA	16	TRBD2	TRBV5-1	CASSPGLAGHLGEQFF	TGCGCCAGCAGCCCGGGACTAGCGGGTCATTTAGGTGAGCAGTTCTTC
TRBJ2-1	NA	17	TRBD2	TRBV5-1	CASSLGTTSGARNEQFF	TGCGCCAGCAGCTTGGGGACTACTAGCGGGGCGAGGAATGAGCAGTTCTTC
TRBJ2-7	NA	15	NA	TRBV19	CASSTHEAGLYEQYF	TGTGCCAGTAGTACCCATGAGGCAGGACTCTACGAGCAGTACTTC
TRBJ1-1	NA	12	NA	TRBV6-5	CASRRGGTEAFF	TGTGCCAGCAGAAGGGGGGGTACTGAAGCTTTCTTT
TRBJ2-7	NA	15	NA	TRBV5-5	CASTPSTGGPSEQYF	TGTGCCAGCACCCCCAGTACTGGAGGGCCCTCAGAGCAGTACTTC
TRBJ2-2	NA	17	TRBD2	TRBV7-2	CASSLALAGVYTGELFF	TGTGCCAGCAGCTTAGCTCTAGCGGGAGTATACACCGGGGAGCTGTTTTTT
TRBJ2-2	few	15	NA	TRBV7-9	CASSLYGVNTGELFF	TGTGCCAGCAGCTTATACGGGGTAAACACCGGGGAGCTGTTTTTT
TRBJ2-7	NA	15	TRBD1	TRBV28	CASSLRDRPTYEQYF	TGTGCCAGCAGTCTCCGGGACAGGCCGACCTACGAGCAGTACTTC
TRBJ2-5	NA	14	TRBD2	TRBV10-3	CAIKSSGTLETQYF	TGTGCCATCAAATCTAGCGGGACTTTAGAGACCCAGTACTTC
TRBJ1-4	NA	14	TRBD1	TRBV5-1	CASGRTGRDEKLFF	TGCGCCAGCGGTCGGACAGGGCGGGATGAAAAACTGTTTTTT
TRBJ2-7	NA	13	NA	TRBV28	CASSFRPDHEQYF	TGTGCCAGCAGTTTCAGGCCCGATCACGAGCAGTACTTC
TRBJ2-2	NA	17	NA	TRBV7-9	CASSLPAGGWGAGELFF	TGTGCCAGCAGCTTACCTGCTGGAGGGTGGGGCGCCGGGGAGCTGTTTTTT
TRBJ1-2	NA	16	TRBD1	TRBV3-1/TRBV3-2	CASSQFGNGQGGGYTF	TGTGCCAGCAGCCAATTTGGAAATGGACAGGGAGGTGGCTACACCTTC
TRBJ2-7	NA	14	NA	TRBV5-6	CASSLGQIPYEQYF	TGTGCCAGCAGCTTGGGACAGATACCCTACGAGCAGTACTTC
TRBJ1-2	NA	16	NA	TRBV19	CASSMWGQGVDYGYTF	TGTGCCAGTAGTATGTGGGGGCAGGGCGTCGACTATGGCTACACCTTC
TRBJ1-2	NA	15	NA	TRBV5-1	CASSTGDGRSGGYTF	TGCGCCAGCAGCACTGGGGACGGGAGGTCGGGAGGCTACACCTTC
TRBJ1-2	NA	15	TRBD1	TRBV7-6	CASSLATDRVYGYTF	TGTGCCAGCAGCTTAGCAACGGACAGGGTCTATGGCTACACCTTC
TRBJ2-6	NA	14	NA	TRBV18	CASSPPAGANVLTF	TGTGCCAGCTCACCACCGGCCGGGGCCAACGTCCTGACTTTC
TRBJ2-7	few	14	NA	TRBV5-1	CASSLQGRSYEQYF	TGCGCCAGCAGCTTGCAGGGCCGTTCCTACGAGCAGTACTTC
TRBJ1-4	NA	16	TRBD1	TRBV5-1	CASSPGRQGNNEKLFF	TGCGCCAGCAGCCCCGGAAGACAGGGGAATAATGAAAAACTGTTTTTT
TRBJ2-7	NA	12	NA	TRBV19	CASSIDTYEQYF	TGTGCCAGTAGTATCGACACCTACGAGCAGTACTTC
TRBJ2-7	NA	13	TRBD2	TRBV5-6	CASSLGGGYEQYF	TGTGCCAGCAGCTTGGGCGGGGGTTACGAGCAGTACTTC
TRBJ1-5	NA	14	TRBD1	TRBV7-8	CASSFTGVNQPQHF	TGTGCCAGCAGCTTCACAGGGGTCAATCAGCCCCAGCATTTT
TRBJ1-1	NA	15	NA	TRBV5-1	CASSLLAGMNTEAFF	TGCGCCAGCAGCTTGTTAGCAGGGATGAACACTGAAGCTTTCTTT
TRBJ1-3	NA	13	NA	TRBV19	CASSMDRRNTIYF	TGTGCCAGTAGTATGGACAGAAGAAACACCATATATTTT
TRBJ1-1	once	13	NA	TRBV5-1	CASSYGGDTEAFF	TGCGCCAGCAGCTACGGAGGGGACACTGAAGCTTTCTTT
TRBJ1-5	NA	15	TRBD1	TRBV6-5	CASRPLTGDNQPQHF	TGTGCCAGCAGACCCCTGACAGGGGACAATCAGCCCCAGCATTTT
TRBJ2-7	NA	15	TRBD2	TRBV7-2	CASSPTLAGSYEQYF	TGTGCCAGCAGCCCTACCCTAGCGGGCTCCTACGAGCAGTACTTC
TRBJ2-7	once	16	NA	TRBV7-9	CASSSLGTRWAYEQYF	TGTGCCAGCAGCTCTTTAGGGACTCGATGGGCCTACGAGCAGTACTTC
TRBJ2-3	NA	14	NA	TRBV2	CASSEELYTDTQYF	TGTGCCAGCAGTGAAGAGCTTTACACAGATACGCAGTATTTT
TRBJ2-2	few	16	TRBD2	TRBV5-1	CASRGLAGVDTGELFF	TGCGCCAGCAGGGGACTAGCGGGAGTTGACACCGGGGAGCTGTTTTTT
TRBJ1-2	few	17	TRBD1	TRBV29-1	CSVDGPAGGHKGDGYTF	TGCAGCGTTGATGGTCCAGCAGGGGGCCATAAGGGAGATGGCTACACCTTC
TRBJ1-1	NA	15	NA	TRBV4-1	CASSQDRSRNTEAFF	TGCGCCAGCAGCCAAGATAGGAGCAGGAACACTGAAGCTTTCTTT
TRBJ1-4	NA	20	TRBD1	TRBV2	CASSGSRDRGTKATNEKLFF	TGTGCCAGCAGTGGTTCCAGGGACAGGGGGACGAAGGCAACTAATGAAAAACTGTTTTTT
TRBJ2-1	NA	13	NA	TRBV30	CAWRGGQYNEQFF	TGTGCCTGGAGGGGGGGACAGTACAATGAGCAGTTCTTC
TRBJ1-1	NA	13	NA	TRBV11-2	CASSFPGDTEAFF	TGTGCCAGCAGCTTTCCAGGGGACACTGAAGCTTTCTTT